This note documents a single T cell receptor beta chain sequence. What it recognizes is unknown. Prepared libraries of TCR beta cDNA carried unique molecular identifiers. Each batch of 1 to 10 million T cells produced roughly 0.5 million cDNA molecules. TCRdb processed the PCR reads anew with MiXCR; each CDR3 protein has one entry. The table has about 820,000 distinct CDR3 sequences, roughly 50% seen once. This sample was included in a study of post-analysis software for immune sequencing data. Overall study context: Multiple sclerosis in the patients followed relapsing-remitting, secondary progressive and progressive-relapsing courses.

Study-wide results and limits: Samples from a shared batch, those prepared together, strongly co-clustered by F measure. Controls' normalized Chao1 diversity significantly exceeded that of multiple sclerosis patients.

Sequences were obtained from blood. The clonotype comes from a girl between 10 and 17 years old with multiple sclerosis.

The CDR3 DNA is TGTGCCAGCCCCCCGACGGGACTGGAAAACACCGGGGAGCTGTTTTTT. This sequence encodes CASPPTGLENTGELFF. The chain recombines TRBV7-9 with TRBJ2-2; tentative D call: TRBD2 (6 bases). V lost 8 bases to trimming and J lost 2 bases, with 18 bases between them. CDR3 length: 16 residues. Germline CDR1 is SEHNR and CDR2 is FQNEAQ (reference sequence). The full variable domain, rest sourced from reference TRBV7-9 and TRBJ2-2, is DTGVSQNPRHKITKRGQNVTFRCDPISEHNRLYWYRQTLGQGPEFLTYFQNEAQLEKSRLLSDRFSAERPKGSFSTLEIQRTEQGDSAMYLCASPPTGLENTGELFFGEGSRLTVL.